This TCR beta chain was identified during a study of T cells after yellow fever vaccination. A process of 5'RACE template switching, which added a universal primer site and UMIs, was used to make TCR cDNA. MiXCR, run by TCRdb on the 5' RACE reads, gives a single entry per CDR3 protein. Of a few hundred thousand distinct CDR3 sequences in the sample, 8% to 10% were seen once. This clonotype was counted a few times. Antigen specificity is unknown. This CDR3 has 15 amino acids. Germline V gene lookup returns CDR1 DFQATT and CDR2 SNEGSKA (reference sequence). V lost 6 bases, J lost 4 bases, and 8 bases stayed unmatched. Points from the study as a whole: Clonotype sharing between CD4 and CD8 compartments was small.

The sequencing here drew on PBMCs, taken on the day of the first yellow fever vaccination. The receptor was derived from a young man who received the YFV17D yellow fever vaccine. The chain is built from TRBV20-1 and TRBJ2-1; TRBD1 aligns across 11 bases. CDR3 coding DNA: TGCAGTGCGGATGACCGGGACAGGGGGTACAATGAGCAGTTCTTC. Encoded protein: CSADDRDRGYNEQFF.